This is a list of T cell receptor beta chains from one sample in a study of cytomegalovirus exposure and HLA in healthy donors. Generated by immunoSEQ multiplex PCR, the TCRdb table keeps only in-frame clones and is missing some. In the table there are roughly 100,000 clones, 78% of which are singletons. Sequencing was carried out using PBMCs. These receptors originate from a man aged 30-40 years in good health and CMV-seronegative. Both conserved end residues are part of each CDR3. The order of the fields is CDR3 DNA, CDR3 protein, J gene, clone size, D gene, V gene. The D gene is left open where the match is weak. The size entry is marked missing in some rows and otherwise reads once, few, many or a size class.

cdr3_nt: TGTGCCAGCAGCGTAAAACAGAACACTGAAGCTTTCTTT; cdr3_aa: CASSVKQNTEAFF; j_call: TRBJ1-1; clone_size: .; d_call: .; v_call: TRBV9
cdr3_nt: TGCGCCAGCAGCTTGGGGTCCTCGACAGCTGGAAACACCATATATTTT; cdr3_aa: CASSLGSSTAGNTIYF; j_call: TRBJ1-3; clone_size: .; d_call: .; v_call: TRBV5-1
cdr3_nt: TGCGCCAGCAGCCAAGTGGATATGGGACTAGCGGGGGGTTTTCAGTACTTC; cdr3_aa: CASSQVDMGLAGGFQYF; j_call: TRBJ2-4; clone_size: few; d_call: TRBD2; v_call: TRBV4-1
cdr3_nt: TGTGCCAGCAGTGTCGCAGGCTATGGCTACACCTTC; cdr3_aa: CASSVAGYGYTF; j_call: TRBJ1-2; clone_size: medium-sized; d_call: .; v_call: TRBV2
cdr3_nt: TGCGCCAGCAGCTATGGGGGGGAGTACAATGAGCAGTTCTTC; cdr3_aa: CASSYGGEYNEQFF; j_call: TRBJ2-1; clone_size: .; d_call: TRBD2; v_call: TRBV5-1
cdr3_nt: TGCAGCGTTGAATCTGAATCCACTTCCTACGGGCAGTACTTC; cdr3_aa: CSVESESTSYGQYF; j_call: TRBJ2-7; clone_size: .; d_call: .; v_call: TRBV29-1
cdr3_nt: TGTGCCAGCAGCGCGTGGGGGACAGACTCCTACAATGAGCAGTTCTTC; cdr3_aa: CASSAWGTDSYNEQFF; j_call: TRBJ2-1; clone_size: .; d_call: TRBD1; v_call: TRBV13
cdr3_nt: TGTGCCAGCAGGGACAGGGGCCTCACAGATACGCAGTATTTT; cdr3_aa: CASRDRGLTDTQYF; j_call: TRBJ2-3; clone_size: .; d_call: TRBD1; v_call: TRBV27
cdr3_nt: TGTGCCAGCAATTTGGGGCTTTCGACTGGTGAGCAGTACTTC; cdr3_aa: CASNLGLSTGEQYF; j_call: TRBJ2-7; clone_size: .; d_call: .; v_call: TRBV27
cdr3_nt: TGTGCCAGCAGTATCAGGGATCTCGGGCCACCCCTCCACTTT; cdr3_aa: CASSIRDLGPPLHF; j_call: TRBJ1-6; clone_size: .; d_call: .; v_call: TRBV28
cdr3_nt: TGTGCCAGCTCGGAAGGGGGGGTTCAGCCCCAGCATTTT; cdr3_aa: CASSEGGVQPQHF; j_call: TRBJ1-5; clone_size: .; d_call: .; v_call: TRBV18
cdr3_nt: TGTGCCAGCAGCGACGGAGACAGGGGGCTTATTGGCTACACCTTC; cdr3_aa: CASSDGDRGLIGYTF; j_call: TRBJ1-2; clone_size: once; d_call: TRBD1; v_call: TRBV5-4
cdr3_nt: TGTGCCAGCAGCTTACCGCCTCTAGCGGGAGTCCCAGATACGCAGTATTTT; cdr3_aa: CASSLPPLAGVPDTQYF; j_call: TRBJ2-3; clone_size: .; d_call: TRBD2; v_call: TRBV13
cdr3_nt: TGCGCCAGCAGCGAACTGCCCGGACAGGGGAACACTGAAGCTTTCTTT; cdr3_aa: CASSELPGQGNTEAFF; j_call: TRBJ1-1; clone_size: .; d_call: TRBD1; v_call: TRBV5-1
cdr3_nt: TGCGCCAGCAGCCAAGATCCCCAACTAGCGCGGGAGCAGTACTTC; cdr3_aa: CASSQDPQLAREQYF; j_call: TRBJ2-7; clone_size: few; d_call: TRBD2; v_call: TRBV4-1
cdr3_nt: TGTGCCACCAGGGGACATGATGACTCAAATGAGCAGTTCTTC; cdr3_aa: CATRGHDDSNEQFF; j_call: TRBJ2-1; clone_size: .; d_call: .; v_call: TRBV15
cdr3_nt: TGTGCCACCACCGGGACAGTAGACACGAACACTGAAGCTTTCTTT; cdr3_aa: CATTGTVDTNTEAFF; j_call: TRBJ1-1; clone_size: .; d_call: TRBD1; v_call: TRBV19
cdr3_nt: TGTGCCAGCAGAAGAGTGTATGGCTACACCTTC; cdr3_aa: CASRRVYGYTF; j_call: TRBJ1-2; clone_size: .; d_call: .; v_call: TRBV28
cdr3_nt: TGTGCCAGCAGCTTAGGGGCCAGCGGGACCACCTACGAGCAGTACTTC; cdr3_aa: CASSLGASGTTYEQYF; j_call: TRBJ2-7; clone_size: .; d_call: TRBD2; v_call: TRBV7-2
cdr3_nt: TGTGCCAGCAGCGTAGAAGGTCAGGGTGCGAGTGGCTACACCTTC; cdr3_aa: CASSVEGQGASGYTF; j_call: TRBJ1-2; clone_size: .; d_call: .; v_call: TRBV9
cdr3_nt: TGTGCCAGCAGTTTATACACGATGAACACTGAAGCTTTCTTT; cdr3_aa: CASSLYTMNTEAFF; j_call: TRBJ1-1; clone_size: .; d_call: .; v_call: TRBV28
cdr3_nt: TGTGCCAGCAGCTCTGGCGGGTACCAAGAGACCCAGTACTTC; cdr3_aa: CASSSGGYQETQYF; j_call: TRBJ2-5; clone_size: .; d_call: .; v_call: TRBV5-4
cdr3_nt: TGTGCCAGTAGTGAAACAGGGCCCTACGAGCAGTACTTC; cdr3_aa: CASSETGPYEQYF; j_call: TRBJ2-7; clone_size: .; d_call: .; v_call: TRBV19
cdr3_nt: TGTGCCAGCAGCTTTGGCAGAACCTCCTCTGGAAACACCATATATTTT; cdr3_aa: CASSFGRTSSGNTIYF; j_call: TRBJ1-3; clone_size: .; d_call: .; v_call: TRBV5-8
cdr3_nt: TGTTCCAGCAGCTTAGCGACAGGAGAACTGTTTTTT; cdr3_aa: CSSSLATGELFF; j_call: TRBJ1-4; clone_size: .; d_call: .; v_call: TRBV7-9
cdr3_nt: TGTGCCAGCAGTTTAGAGTCTGGCAGGGGATTTGGCTACACCTTC; cdr3_aa: CASSLESGRGFGYTF; j_call: TRBJ1-2; clone_size: .; d_call: .; v_call: TRBV27
cdr3_nt: TGTGCCAGCAGCTTAGTCCGGGCGGGTTCTGAAGCTTTCTTT; cdr3_aa: CASSLVRAGSEAFF; j_call: TRBJ1-1; clone_size: .; d_call: .; v_call: TRBV7-9
cdr3_nt: TGTGCCAGCATGTTGACATCAGGAAGGACTGAAGCTTTCTTT; cdr3_aa: CASMLTSGRTEAFF; j_call: TRBJ1-1; clone_size: .; d_call: .; v_call: TRBV2
cdr3_nt: TGTGCCAGCAGTCAAGCGGGAGACCCCTCCTACAATGAGCAGTTCTTC; cdr3_aa: CASSQAGDPSYNEQFF; j_call: TRBJ2-1; clone_size: .; d_call: TRBD2; v_call: TRBV28
cdr3_nt: TGTGCCAGCAGCGAGGATTACTACAGGCAAGAGACCCAGTACTTC; cdr3_aa: CASSEDYYRQETQYF; j_call: TRBJ2-5; clone_size: .; d_call: .; v_call: TRBV7-9
cdr3_nt: TGTGCCAGCAGCGAGGGAAGGGGAAGCAATCAGCCCCAGCATTTT; cdr3_aa: CASSEGRGSNQPQHF; j_call: TRBJ1-5; clone_size: .; d_call: .; v_call: TRBV9
cdr3_nt: TGCAGCGTTGACAATGGAGGGATTGGAGATACGCAGTATTTT; cdr3_aa: CSVDNGGIGDTQYF; j_call: TRBJ2-3; clone_size: once; d_call: .; v_call: TRBV29-1
cdr3_nt: TGTGCCGGCAGTACTAAGATTAACACTGAAGCTTTCTTT; cdr3_aa: CAGSTKINTEAFF; j_call: TRBJ1-1; clone_size: .; d_call: .; v_call: TRBV19
cdr3_nt: TGCGCCAGCAGCCAGAATACTAGCGTAGGAAGCACAGATACGCAGTATTTT; cdr3_aa: CASSQNTSVGSTDTQYF; j_call: TRBJ2-3; clone_size: once; d_call: TRBD2; v_call: TRBV4-3
cdr3_nt: TGTGCTAGTGGTTTGCAGGGTGGGAACACTGAAGCTTTCTTT; cdr3_aa: CASGLQGGNTEAFF; j_call: TRBJ1-1; clone_size: .; d_call: .; v_call: TRBV12-5
cdr3_nt: TGTGCCAGCAGTGATAGGGGCAGGGGGATCGGGGAGCTGTTTTTT; cdr3_aa: CASSDRGRGIGELFF; j_call: TRBJ2-2; clone_size: .; d_call: TRBD1; v_call: TRBV2
cdr3_nt: TGTGCCAGCAGCTCCGTAGCGGGAGCCTACGAGCAGTACTTC; cdr3_aa: CASSSVAGAYEQYF; j_call: TRBJ2-7; clone_size: few; d_call: TRBD2; v_call: TRBV11-2
cdr3_nt: TGTGCCAGCAGTGAAAATTTGGCCGAGCAGTACTTC; cdr3_aa: CASSENLAEQYF; j_call: TRBJ2-7; clone_size: .; d_call: .; v_call: TRBV6-1
cdr3_nt: TGCGCCAGCAGCCAGGAGACAGGACCCGCCGGGGATGAGCAGTTCTTC; cdr3_aa: CASSQETGPAGDEQFF; j_call: TRBJ2-1; clone_size: few; d_call: .; v_call: TRBV4-3
cdr3_nt: TGTGCCAGCAGGCGGACAGACACCTACACTGAAGCTTTCTTT; cdr3_aa: CASRRTDTYTEAFF; j_call: TRBJ1-1; clone_size: .; d_call: .; v_call: TRBV27
cdr3_nt: TGTGCCAGCAGCATTATGGGACAGGGAAACACCGGGGAGCTGTTTTTT; cdr3_aa: CASSIMGQGNTGELFF; j_call: TRBJ2-2; clone_size: .; d_call: TRBD1; v_call: TRBV11-3
cdr3_nt: TGTGCCAGCAGCCGGGCCGGGGGGGACACTGAAGCTTTCTTT; cdr3_aa: CASSRAGGDTEAFF; j_call: TRBJ1-1; clone_size: .; d_call: .; v_call: TRBV7-6
cdr3_nt: TGTGCCACCAGCAGACAAAATAATTTATCGGGGGGGGATACGCAGTATTTT; cdr3_aa: CATSRQNNLSGGDTQYF; j_call: TRBJ2-3; clone_size: .; d_call: TRBD2; v_call: TRBV15
cdr3_nt: TGTGCCAGCAGGCCTGGGACAGGGTTTCTCTCCCTCTATGGCTACACCTTC; cdr3_aa: CASRPGTGFLSLYGYTF; j_call: TRBJ1-2; clone_size: .; d_call: TRBD1; v_call: TRBV5-6
cdr3_nt: TGTGCCAGCAGTGCCTTAGATGACACTGAAGCTTTCTTT; cdr3_aa: CASSALDDTEAFF; j_call: TRBJ1-1; clone_size: .; d_call: .; v_call: TRBV2
cdr3_nt: TGCGCCAGCAGCCAGCTCGGACAAGCCCTCCACTTT; cdr3_aa: CASSQLGQALHF; j_call: TRBJ1-6; clone_size: .; d_call: .; v_call: TRBV4-1
cdr3_nt: TGTGCCAGATGCCGGGACATATTCCGAAACACTGAAGCTTTCTTT; cdr3_aa: CARCRDIFRNTEAFF; j_call: TRBJ1-1; clone_size: .; d_call: .; v_call: TRBV28
cdr3_nt: TGTGCCAGCTCTGTCACGGGGAATGAAAAACTGTTTTTT; cdr3_aa: CASSVTGNEKLFF; j_call: TRBJ1-4; clone_size: .; d_call: .; v_call: TRBV18
cdr3_nt: TGTGCCAGCAGCGTAGTGGACAGGGATTACGAGCAGTACTTC; cdr3_aa: CASSVVDRDYEQYF; j_call: TRBJ2-7; clone_size: .; d_call: TRBD1; v_call: TRBV9
cdr3_nt: TGTGCCATCAGTGAGACTACAGGGGAGCAGTTCTTC; cdr3_aa: CAISETTGEQFF; j_call: TRBJ2-1; clone_size: .; d_call: .; v_call: TRBV10-3
cdr3_nt: TGTGCCAGCAGTCAAGGGGGTCCTGAAGCTTTCTTT; cdr3_aa: CASSQGGPEAFF; j_call: TRBJ1-1; clone_size: few; d_call: .; v_call: TRBV27
cdr3_nt: TGTGCCAGCAGTGATTCAGGGTTTTACTACGAGCAGTACTTC; cdr3_aa: CASSDSGFYYEQYF; j_call: TRBJ2-7; clone_size: .; d_call: .; v_call: TRBV2
cdr3_nt: TGTGCCAGCGGGGTAGGGGCGATGAACACTGAAGCTTTCTTT; cdr3_aa: CASGVGAMNTEAFF; j_call: TRBJ1-1; clone_size: once; d_call: .; v_call: TRBV28